These 21 T cell receptor beta chains originate from one sample sequenced in a study of blood T cell repertoires in COVID-19. Profiling relied on immunoSEQ multiplex PCR, and the TCRdb table lists in-frame clones only, not all of them. The sample includes hundreds of thousands of clones, around 80% of them seen just once. Material: peripheral blood. The receptors come from a woman between 40 and 50 years old with active or convalescent COVID-19.

The rearrangement uses TRBV6-1 and TRBJ2-2; D unresolved. This CDR3 has 14 residues. Germline CDR1 reads MNHNS; CDR2 reads SASEGT. Trimming took 1 base from V and 5 from J, leaving 8 bases between them. Here the CDR3 DNA reads TGTGCCAGCAGTGAAGTTGTCCTTACCGGGGAGCTGTTTTTT. Its translation: CASSEVVLTGELFF.

This clone was seen more than once but under ten times. J is TRBJ1-3 and V is TRBV2, with D hard to call. CDR1 is SNHLY, CDR2 FYNNEI, per germline. This CDR3 comprises 15 residues. With 6 bases removed from V and 0 bases from J, the gap between germline ends came to 12 bases. In DNA, the CDR3 is TGTGCCAGCAGGGGCAGCTACAACTCTGGAAACACCATATATTTT. Translating it yields CASRGSYNSGNTIYF.

V is TRBV7-7 and J is TRBJ2-7; TRBD1 aligns across 10 bases. Germline CDR1 reads SSHAT; CDR2 reads FNYEAQ (reference sequence). CDR3 size: 13 residues. DNA for the CDR3: TGTGCTAGCAGCTCGGACAGGGGGAACGAGCAGTACGTC. Translated: CASSSDRGNEQYV.

The chain uses TRBV5-1 and TRBJ1-1, with 9 positions matching TRBD1. Trimming at V came to 5 bases and at J to 4 bases, leaving 9 bases not matched to a gene. CDR3 size: 15 residues. CDR1 and CDR2 from the germline V gene are SGHRS and YFSETQ. CDR3 amino acids: CASSSDGTGSTEAFF. CDR3 DNA sequence: TGCGCCAGCAGTTCCGACGGGACAGGGAGCACTGAAGCTTTCTTT.

The chain links TRBV6-5 to TRBJ1-1; tentatively, D is TRBD1 (5 bases). Trimming cost V 0 bases and J 0 bases, with 11 bases left between them. In germline, CDR1 is MNHEY, CDR2 SVGAGI. The CDR3 totals 16 residues. This CDR3 is CASSYSMPGVNTEAFF. CDR3 nucleotide sequence: TGTGCCAGCAGTTACTCGATGCCGGGGGTGAACACTGAAGCTTTCTTT.

V and J are TRBV21-1 and TRBJ2-7; TRBD2 is the table's D call, not checked against the DNA. TRBV21-1 is a pseudogene. The CDR3 extends over 16 amino acids. CDR3 residues: CASSNPTSGAAYEQYV. The CDR3 nucleotides read TGTGCCAGCAGCAACCCGACTAGCGGGGCAGCCTACGAGCAGTACGTC.

The J gene is TRBJ1-1, the V gene TRBV6-4; TRBD1 might be the D (6 bases). The germline CDR1 and CDR2 sequences are MRHNA and SNTAGT. The CDR3 loop spans 17 amino acids. Between the trimmed V and J ends, which lost 4 bases and 0 bases, there was a span of 18 bases. CDR3 in amino acids: CASSVWDTLIMNTEAFF. CDR3 DNA sequence: TGTGCCAGCAGTGTATGGGACACCTTAATTATGAACACTGAAGCTTTCTTT.

The chain couples TRBV9 to TRBJ2-1; D uncertain. The CDR3 has 13 residues. Per the germline V gene, CDR1 is SGDLS and CDR2 is YYNGEE. V lost 7 bases and J lost 0, with 8 bases in between. This CDR3 is CASQRSSYNEQFF. CDR3 sequence (DNA): TGTGCCAGCCAGAGGAGCTCCTACAATGAGCAGTTCTTC.

The chain is built from TRBV27 and TRBJ1-1; 9 bases are a match to TRBD1. J gave up 4 bases and V 6 bases, and 3 bases lay outside the gene matches. CDR3 length equals 13 residues. Germline-derived CDR1 and CDR2 are MNHEY and SMNVEV (reference sequence). The CDR3 bases are TGTGCCAGCAGCAAGGGACAGGGCACTGAAGCTTTCTTT. This codes for CASSKGQGTEAFF.

The rearrangement uses TRBV9 and TRBJ1-3; D gene uncertain. This CDR3 contains 15 residues. Trimming cost V 0 bases and J 4 bases, with 11 bases left between them. Germline loops: CDR1 SGDLS, CDR2 YYNGEE. The DNA for the CDR3 is TGTGCCAGCAGCGTAGATGGAGGGTCCGGAAACACCATATATTTT. It specifies CASSVDGGSGNTIYF.

Here the CDR3 DNA reads TGTGCCAGCAGCTTGGGGTGGGCTAGCGGGGGGCACTACGAGCAGTACGTC. As protein: CASSLGWASGGHYEQYV. The V call is TRBV5-5, the J call TRBJ2-7, with 11 bases fitting TRBD2. Germline assignment: CDR1 SGHKS and CDR2 YYEKEE (reference sequence). J gave up 3 bases and V 0 bases, and 8 bases lay outside the gene matches. The CDR3 covers 17 residues.

The chain recombines TRBV11-2 with TRBJ2-2; D gene ambiguous. Germline CDR1 and CDR2: SGHAT and FQNNGV. There are 11 residues in the CDR3. Deletions cut 5 bases from V and 6 bases from J, with 4 bases between. CDR3 sequence reads: CASSTSGELFF. In nucleotides, the CDR3 is TGTGCCAGCAGCACTTCCGGGGAGCTGTTTTTT. The full variable domain, rest sourced from reference TRBV11-2 and TRBJ2-2, is EAGVAQSPRYKIIEKRQSVAFWCNPISGHATLYWYQQILGQGPKLLIQFQNNGVVDDSQLPKDRFSAERLKGVDSTLKIQPAKLEDSAVYLCASSTSGELFFGEGSRLTVL.

This chain connects TRBV9 to TRBJ2-5; tentatively, D is TRBD1 (6 bases). CDR1 SGDLS and CDR2 YYNGEE come from the germline V gene. V was shortened by 2 bases and J by 4 bases, with 9 bases between the two germline ends. This CDR3 comprises 13 residues. The CDR3 loop is CASSVRGGETQYF. The CDR3 DNA follows: TGTGCCAGCAGCGTCAGGGGTGGAGAGACCCAGTACTTC.

This sequence joins TRBV19 and TRBJ1-6, with a possible D match to TRBD1 (6 bases). The V and J ends lost 6 bases and 10 bases respectively, with 16 bases between them. The CDR3 runs to 14 residues. Germline CDR1 and CDR2: LNHDA and SQIVND (reference sequence). In DNA form, the CDR3 reads TGTGCCAGTAGCCCGGGGGGCTCCGGGTCACCCCTCCACTTT. Its translation: CASSPGGSGSPLHF.

The rearrangement joins TRBV9 to TRBJ1-1; no reliable D call. V was clipped by 6 bases and J by 1 base, with 16 bases between them. This CDR3 spans 15 amino acids. Germline V lookup: CDR1 SGDLS, CDR2 YYNGEE. In DNA form, the CDR3 reads TGTGCCAGCACCAACTCTCTGTGGGCGAACACTGAAGCTTTCTTT. Translating gives CASTNSLWANTEAFF. Combining the CDR3 with reference TRBV9 and TRBJ1-1 gives the whole variable domain DSGVTQTPKHLITATGQRVTLRCSPRSGDLSVYWYQQSLDQGLQFLIQYYNGEERAKGNILERFSAQQFPDLHSELNLSSLELGDSALYFCASTNSLWANTEAFFGQGTRLTVV.

This sequence joins TRBV19 and TRBJ1-4; D gene unclear. Trimming pared 1 base from V and 3 bases from J, leaving 9 bases between. The V gene's germline CDR1 is LNHDA and CDR2 SQIVND (reference sequence). CDR3 length: 15 residues. CDR3 region: CASSIAARANEKLFF. The CDR3 DNA is TGTGCCAGTAGTATAGCCGCACGGGCTAATGAAAAACTGTTTTTT. Drawing the rest from reference TRBV19 and TRBJ1-4, the complete variable domain is DGGITQSPKYLFRKEGQNVTLSCEQNLNHDAMYWYRQDPGQGLRLIYYSQIVNDFQKGDIAEGYSVSREKKESFPLTVTSAQKNPTAFYLCASSIAARANEKLFFGSGTQLSVL.

V usage is TRBV7-3 and J usage is TRBJ2-2, with D maybe TRBD2 (6 bases). Germline V gives CDR1 SGHTA, CDR2 FQGTGA. Trimming took off 6 bases at V and 4 bases at J, with 18 bases between the two ends. This CDR3 comprises 16 residues. The CDR3 here is CASSPLAPSGTGELFF. The CDR3 DNA reads TGTGCCAGCAGTCCTCTAGCGCCTAGTGGCACCGGGGAGCTGTTTTTT.

The chain links TRBV2 to TRBJ2-7; 7 bases are a match to TRBD1. Germline-derived CDR1 and CDR2 are SNHLY and FYNNEI. Germline trimming cut 2 bases from V and 3 bases from J; bases unmatched to any gene: 7. The CDR3 consists of 15 residues. The CDR3 region has the DNA TGTGCCAGCAGTGAAATCCGCAGGGGGAGCTACGAGCAGTACTTC. Protein sequence: CASSEIRRGSYEQYF.

The chain couples TRBV4-1 to TRBJ1-2, with D perhaps TRBD1 (6 bases). Looked up from germline, CDR1 is MGHRA and CDR2 is YSYEKL. This CDR3 is 14 amino acids long. The germline V and J ends were trimmed by 1 base and 4 bases, with 10 bases remaining between them. The CDR3 protein is CASSQVVRGYGYTF. In DNA, the CDR3 is TGCGCCAGCAGCCAAGTCGTCAGGGGCTATGGCTACACCTTC.

This clone was recorded once. The genes are TRBV27 and TRBJ1-2; 7 bases agree with TRBD1. Germline values: CDR1 MNHEY, CDR2 SMNVEV (reference sequence). The CDR3 extends over 15 amino acids. With V trimmed by 4 bases and J by 2 bases, 7 bases remained unmatched. CDR3 residues: CASSSPATGNYGYTF. CDR3 bases: TGTGCCAGCAGTTCCCCCGCGACAGGGAACTATGGCTACACCTTC.

V is TRBV11-2 and J is TRBJ2-2, with D uncertain. V lost 1 base, J lost 6 bases, and 15 bases lay in between. The CDR3 spans 16 residues. Germline V gives CDR1 SGHAT, CDR2 FQNNGV. The DNA of the CDR3 is TGTGCCAGCAGCTTAGCCGGGTCGAAAGGCGCCGGGGAGCTGTTTTTT. The encoded protein is CASSLAGSKGAGELFF.